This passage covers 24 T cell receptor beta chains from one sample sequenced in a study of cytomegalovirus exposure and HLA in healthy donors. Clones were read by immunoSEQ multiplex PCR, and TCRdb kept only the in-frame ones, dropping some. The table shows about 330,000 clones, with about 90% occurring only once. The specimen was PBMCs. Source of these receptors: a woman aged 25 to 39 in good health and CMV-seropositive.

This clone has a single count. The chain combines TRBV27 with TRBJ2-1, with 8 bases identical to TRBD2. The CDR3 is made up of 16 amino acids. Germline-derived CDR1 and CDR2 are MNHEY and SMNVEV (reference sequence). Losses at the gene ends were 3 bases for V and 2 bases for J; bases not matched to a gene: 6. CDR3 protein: CASSFLGGRPYNEQFF. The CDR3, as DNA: TGTGCCAGCAGTTTCCTGGGCGGGAGGCCCTACAATGAGCAGTTCTTC.

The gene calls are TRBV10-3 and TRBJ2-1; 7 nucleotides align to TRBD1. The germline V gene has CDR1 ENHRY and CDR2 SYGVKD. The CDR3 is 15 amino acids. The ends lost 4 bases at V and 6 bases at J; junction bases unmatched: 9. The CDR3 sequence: CAISASGTDTNEQFF. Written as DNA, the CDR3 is TGTGCCATCAGTGCCTCCGGGACAGACACCAATGAGCAGTTCTTC.

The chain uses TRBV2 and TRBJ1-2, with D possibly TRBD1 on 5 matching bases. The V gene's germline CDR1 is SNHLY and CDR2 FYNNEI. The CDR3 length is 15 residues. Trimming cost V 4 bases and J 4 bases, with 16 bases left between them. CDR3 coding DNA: TGTGCCAGCAGTGGGGGGGAGAAGGACCCCTATGGCTACACCTTC. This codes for CASSGGEKDPYGYTF.

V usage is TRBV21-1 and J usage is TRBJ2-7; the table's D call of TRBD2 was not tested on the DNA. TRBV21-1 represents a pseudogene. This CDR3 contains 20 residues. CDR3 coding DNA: TGTGCCAGCAGCTGCCCTAGCGGGGACCTACGATCCTGTCCCTCCTACGAGCAGTACTTC. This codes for CASSCPSGDLRSCPSYEQYF.

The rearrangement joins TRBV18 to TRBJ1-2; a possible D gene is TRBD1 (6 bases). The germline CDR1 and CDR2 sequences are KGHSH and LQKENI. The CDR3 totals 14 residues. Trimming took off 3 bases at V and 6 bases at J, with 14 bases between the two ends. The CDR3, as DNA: TGTGCCAGCTCACCTCAAGGGGGGGAAAATGGCTACACCTTC. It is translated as CASSPQGGENGYTF.

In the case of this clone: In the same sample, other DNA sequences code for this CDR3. CDR3 sequence reads: CASSYGGSYEQYF. CDR3 sequence (DNA): TGTGCCAGCAGTTACGGGGGGAGCTACGAGCAGTACTTC. The chain combines TRBV6-5 with TRBJ2-7, with D tentatively TRBD2 (6 bases). Germline assignment: CDR1 MNHEY and CDR2 SVGAGI. V was shortened by 2 bases and J by 3 bases, with 8 bases between the two germline ends. The CDR3 is 13 residues long.

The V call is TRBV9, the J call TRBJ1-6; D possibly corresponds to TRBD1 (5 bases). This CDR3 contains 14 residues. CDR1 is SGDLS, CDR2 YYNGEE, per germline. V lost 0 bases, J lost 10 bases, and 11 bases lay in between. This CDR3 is CASSVAVGVSPLHF. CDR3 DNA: TGTGCCAGCAGCGTAGCGGTGGGGGTATCACCCCTCCACTTT. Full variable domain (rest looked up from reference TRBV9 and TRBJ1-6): DSGVTQTPKHLITATGQRVTLRCSPRSGDLSVYWYQQSLDQGLQFLIQYYNGEERAKGNILERFSAQQFPDLHSELNLSSLELGDSALYFCASSVAVGVSPLHFGNGTRLTVT.

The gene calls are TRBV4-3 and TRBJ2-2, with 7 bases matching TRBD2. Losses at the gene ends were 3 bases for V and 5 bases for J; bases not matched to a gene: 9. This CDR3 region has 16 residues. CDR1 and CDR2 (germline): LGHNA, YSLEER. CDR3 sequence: CASSQWRERNTGELFF. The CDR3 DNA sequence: TGCGCCAGCAGCCAGTGGCGGGAGAGGAATACCGGGGAGCTGTTTTTT.

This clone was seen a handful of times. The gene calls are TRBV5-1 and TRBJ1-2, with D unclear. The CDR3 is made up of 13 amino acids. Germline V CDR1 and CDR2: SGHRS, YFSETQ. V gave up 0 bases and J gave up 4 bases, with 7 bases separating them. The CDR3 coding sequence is TGCGCCAGCAGCTTGGGGCAGGTCTATGGCTACACCTTC. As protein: CASSLGQVYGYTF.

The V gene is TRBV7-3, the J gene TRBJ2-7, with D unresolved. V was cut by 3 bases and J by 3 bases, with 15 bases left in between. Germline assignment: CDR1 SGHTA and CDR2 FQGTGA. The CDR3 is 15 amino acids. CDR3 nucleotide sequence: TGTGCCAGCAGCTTTAAACCCTTACAAGTCTACGAGCAGTACTTC. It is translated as CASSFKPLQVYEQYF.

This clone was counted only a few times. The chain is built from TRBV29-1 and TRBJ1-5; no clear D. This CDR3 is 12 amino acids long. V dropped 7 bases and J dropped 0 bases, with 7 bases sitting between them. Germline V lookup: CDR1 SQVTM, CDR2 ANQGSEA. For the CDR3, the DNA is TGCAGCGCAGGAAGTAGCAATCAGCCCCAGCATTTT. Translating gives CSAGSSNQPQHF.

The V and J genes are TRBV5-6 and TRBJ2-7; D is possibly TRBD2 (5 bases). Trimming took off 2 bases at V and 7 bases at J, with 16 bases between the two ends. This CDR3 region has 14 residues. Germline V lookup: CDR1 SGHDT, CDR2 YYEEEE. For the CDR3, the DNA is TGTGCCAGCAGCTTAATGATAGCGTCGGAGGAGCAGTACTTC. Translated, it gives CASSLMIASEEQYF.

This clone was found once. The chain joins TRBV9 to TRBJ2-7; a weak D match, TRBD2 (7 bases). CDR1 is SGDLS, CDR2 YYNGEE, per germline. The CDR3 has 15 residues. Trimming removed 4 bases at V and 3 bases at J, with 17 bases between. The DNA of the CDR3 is TGTGCCAGCAGCCCCGAGGGGGGGCCTAGCTACGAGCAGTACTTC. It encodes CASSPEGGPSYEQYF. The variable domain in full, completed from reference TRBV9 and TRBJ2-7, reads DSGVTQTPKHLITATGQRVTLRCSPRSGDLSVYWYQQSLDQGLQFLIQYYNGEERAKGNILERFSAQQFPDLHSELNLSSLELGDSALYFCASSPEGGPSYEQYFGPGTRLTVT.

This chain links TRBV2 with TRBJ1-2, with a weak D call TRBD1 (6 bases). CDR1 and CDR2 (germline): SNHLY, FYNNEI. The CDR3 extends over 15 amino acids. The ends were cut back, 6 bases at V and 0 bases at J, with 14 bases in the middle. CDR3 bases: TGTGCCAGCAGCTCCGACAGGCCCTCTAACTATGGCTACACCTTC. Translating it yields CASSSDRPSNYGYTF.

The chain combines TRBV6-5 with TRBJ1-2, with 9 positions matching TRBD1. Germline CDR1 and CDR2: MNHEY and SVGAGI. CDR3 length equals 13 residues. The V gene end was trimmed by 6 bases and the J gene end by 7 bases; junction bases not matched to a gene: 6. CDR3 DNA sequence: TGTGCCAGCAGAATGGGACAGGGTTTTGGCTACACCTTC. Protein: CASRMGQGFGYTF.

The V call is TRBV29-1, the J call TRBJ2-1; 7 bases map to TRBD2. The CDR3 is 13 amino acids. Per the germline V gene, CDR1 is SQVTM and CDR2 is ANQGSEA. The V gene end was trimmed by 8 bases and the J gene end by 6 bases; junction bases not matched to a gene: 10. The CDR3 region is CSPIRAGTNEQFF. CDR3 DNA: TGCAGCCCAATTCGAGCGGGAACCAATGAGCAGTTCTTC.

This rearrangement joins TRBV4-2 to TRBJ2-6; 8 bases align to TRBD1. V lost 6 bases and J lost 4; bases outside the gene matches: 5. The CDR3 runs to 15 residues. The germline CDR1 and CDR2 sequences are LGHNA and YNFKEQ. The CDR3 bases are TGTGCCAGCAGACAGGGGGTAGCCGGGGCCAACGTCCTGACTTTC. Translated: CASRQGVAGANVLTF.

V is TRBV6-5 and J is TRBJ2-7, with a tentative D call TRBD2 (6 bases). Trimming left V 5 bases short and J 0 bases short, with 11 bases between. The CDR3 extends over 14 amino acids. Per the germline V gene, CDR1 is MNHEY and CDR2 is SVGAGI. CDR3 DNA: TGTGCCAGCAGTCCCGGGACTTACTCCTACGAGCAGTACTTC. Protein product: CASSPGTYSYEQYF.

The CDR3 DNA reads as TGTGCCAGCAGCTTAGGTCCAGGGAACTCTGGAAACACCATATATTTT. The encoded protein is CASSLGPGNSGNTIYF. V usage is TRBV7-2 and J usage is TRBJ1-3; tentative D call: TRBD1 (5 bases). The CDR3 has 16 amino acids. Trimming took 1 base from V and 0 from J, leaving 10 bases between them. Germline V lookup: CDR1 SGHTA, CDR2 FQGNSA.

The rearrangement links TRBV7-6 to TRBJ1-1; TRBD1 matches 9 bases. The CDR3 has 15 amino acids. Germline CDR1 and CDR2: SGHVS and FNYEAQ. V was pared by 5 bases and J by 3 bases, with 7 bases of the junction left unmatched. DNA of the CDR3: TGTGCCAGCAGCCCTGGGACAGGGATGGACACTGAAGCTTTCTTT. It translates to CASSPGTGMDTEAFF. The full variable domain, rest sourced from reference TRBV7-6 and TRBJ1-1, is GAGVSQSPRYKVTKRGQDVALRCDPISGHVSLYWYRQALGQGPEFLTYFNYEAQQDKSGLPNDRFSAERPEGSISTLTIQRTEQRDSAMYRCASSPGTGMDTEAFFGQGTRLTVV.

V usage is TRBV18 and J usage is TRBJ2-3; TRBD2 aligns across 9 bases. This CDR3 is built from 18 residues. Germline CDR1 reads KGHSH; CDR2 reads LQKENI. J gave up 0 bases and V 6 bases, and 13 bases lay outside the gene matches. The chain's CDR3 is CASSPEEGLAVSTDTQYF. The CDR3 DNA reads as TGTGCCAGCTCGCCCGAGGAGGGACTAGCTGTAAGCACAGATACGCAGTATTTT.

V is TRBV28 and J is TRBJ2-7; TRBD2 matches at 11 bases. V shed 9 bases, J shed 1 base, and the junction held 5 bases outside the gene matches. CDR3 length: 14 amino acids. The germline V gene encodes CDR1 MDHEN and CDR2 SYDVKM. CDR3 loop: CASIIAGGSYEQYF. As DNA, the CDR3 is TGTGCCAGTATCATAGCGGGAGGGTCCTACGAGCAGTACTTC.

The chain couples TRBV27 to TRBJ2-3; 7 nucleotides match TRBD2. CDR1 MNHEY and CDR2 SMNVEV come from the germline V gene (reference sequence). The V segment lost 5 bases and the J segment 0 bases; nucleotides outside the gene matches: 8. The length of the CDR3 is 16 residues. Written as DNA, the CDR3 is TGTGCCAGCAGTCCCCCCAGCGGGGCTAGCACAGATACGCAGTATTTT. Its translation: CASSPPSGASTDTQYF.

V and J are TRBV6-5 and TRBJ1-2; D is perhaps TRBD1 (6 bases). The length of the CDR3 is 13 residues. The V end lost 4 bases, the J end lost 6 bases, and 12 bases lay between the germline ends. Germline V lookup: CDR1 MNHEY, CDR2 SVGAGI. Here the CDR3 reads CASSLSTGHGYTF. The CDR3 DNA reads TGTGCCAGCAGTTTGTCGACAGGCCATGGCTACACCTTC.